This T cell receptor beta chain was identified during a study of memory CD4+ T cells and cytomegalovirus serostatus. About the research overall: This sample comes from healthy Belgian adults, roughly nine CMV seropositive, approximately 23 seronegative.

Study conclusions and caveats: Suggested: most of the CMV-linked TCR signature lies in CD4+ memory cells.

V dropped 2 bases and J dropped 5 bases, with 18 bases sitting between them. This CDR3 has 16 amino acids. Germline CDR1 is SEHNR and CDR2 is FQNEAQ (reference sequence). The method was immunoSEQ multiplex PCR; TCRdb's version includes in-frame clones alone and lacks a portion of them. The profile shows 40,000 to 45,000 clones, about 80% of them singletons. A word on this clone: Its antigen is not identified.

The sort gate was single viable CD3+CD4+CD8-CD45RO+ cells for memory CD4+ T cells. This receptor was taken from an adult in good health and CMV-seronegative. Source material: memory CD4+ T cells from blood. The genes are TRBV7-9 and TRBJ1-1; possibly TRBD1 for D (6 bases). The CDR3: CASSLTGSRGGTEAFF. In DNA, the CDR3 is TGTGCCAGCAGCTTAACCGGTTCTCGAGGGGGAACTGAAGCTTTCTTT. Drawing the rest from reference TRBV7-9 and TRBJ1-1, the complete variable domain is DTGVSQNPRHKITKRGQNVTFRCDPISEHNRLYWYRQTLGQGPEFLTYFQNEAQLEKSRLLSDRFSAERPKGSFSTLEIQRTEQGDSAMYLCASSLTGSRGGTEAFFGQGTRLTVV.